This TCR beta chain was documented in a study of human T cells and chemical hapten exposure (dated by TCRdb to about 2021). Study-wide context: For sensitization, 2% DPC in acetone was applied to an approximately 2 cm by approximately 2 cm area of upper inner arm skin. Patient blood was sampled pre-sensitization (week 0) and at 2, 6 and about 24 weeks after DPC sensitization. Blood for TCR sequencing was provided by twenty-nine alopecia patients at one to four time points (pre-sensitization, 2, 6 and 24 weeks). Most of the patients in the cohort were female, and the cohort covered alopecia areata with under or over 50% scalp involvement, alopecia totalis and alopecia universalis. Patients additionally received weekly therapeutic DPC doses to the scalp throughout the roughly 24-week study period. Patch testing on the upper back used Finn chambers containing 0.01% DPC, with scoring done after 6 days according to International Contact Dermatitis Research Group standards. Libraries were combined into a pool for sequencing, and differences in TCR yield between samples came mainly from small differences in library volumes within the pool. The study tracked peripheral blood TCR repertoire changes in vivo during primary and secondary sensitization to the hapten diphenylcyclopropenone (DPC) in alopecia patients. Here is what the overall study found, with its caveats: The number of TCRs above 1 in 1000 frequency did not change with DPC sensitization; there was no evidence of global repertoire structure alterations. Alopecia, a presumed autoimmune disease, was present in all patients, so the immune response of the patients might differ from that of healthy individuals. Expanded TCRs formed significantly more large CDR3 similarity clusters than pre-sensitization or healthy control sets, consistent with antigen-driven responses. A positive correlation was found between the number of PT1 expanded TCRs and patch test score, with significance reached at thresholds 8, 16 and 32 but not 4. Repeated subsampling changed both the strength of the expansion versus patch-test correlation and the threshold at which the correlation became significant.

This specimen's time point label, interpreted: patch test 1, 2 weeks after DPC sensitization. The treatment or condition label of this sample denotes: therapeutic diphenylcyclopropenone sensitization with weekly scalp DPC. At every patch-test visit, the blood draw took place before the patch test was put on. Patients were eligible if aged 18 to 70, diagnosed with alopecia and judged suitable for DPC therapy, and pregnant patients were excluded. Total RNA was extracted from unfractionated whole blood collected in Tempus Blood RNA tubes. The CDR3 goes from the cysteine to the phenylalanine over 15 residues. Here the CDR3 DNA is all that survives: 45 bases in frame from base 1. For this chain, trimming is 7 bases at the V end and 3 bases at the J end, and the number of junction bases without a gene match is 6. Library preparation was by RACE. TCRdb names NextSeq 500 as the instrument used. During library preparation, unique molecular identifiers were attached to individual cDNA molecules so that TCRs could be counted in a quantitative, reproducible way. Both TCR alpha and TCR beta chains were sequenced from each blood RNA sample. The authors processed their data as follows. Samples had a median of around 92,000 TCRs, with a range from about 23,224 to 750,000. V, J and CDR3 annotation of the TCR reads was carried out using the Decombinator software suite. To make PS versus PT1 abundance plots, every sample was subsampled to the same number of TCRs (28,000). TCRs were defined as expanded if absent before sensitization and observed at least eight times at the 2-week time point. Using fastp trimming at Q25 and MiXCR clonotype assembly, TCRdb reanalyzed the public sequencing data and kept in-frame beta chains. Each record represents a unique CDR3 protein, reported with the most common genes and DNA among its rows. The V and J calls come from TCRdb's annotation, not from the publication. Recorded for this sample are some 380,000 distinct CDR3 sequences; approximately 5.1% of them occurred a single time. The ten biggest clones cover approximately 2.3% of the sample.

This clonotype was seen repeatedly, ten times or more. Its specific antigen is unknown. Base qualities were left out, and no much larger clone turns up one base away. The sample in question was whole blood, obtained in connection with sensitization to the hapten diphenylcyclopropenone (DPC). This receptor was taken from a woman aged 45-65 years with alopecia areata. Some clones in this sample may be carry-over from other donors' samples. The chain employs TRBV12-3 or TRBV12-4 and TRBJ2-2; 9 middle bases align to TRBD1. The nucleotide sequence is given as TGTGCCAGCACTGAGAGGACAGGGGACACCGGGGAGCTGTTTTTT. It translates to CASTERTGDTGELFF.